This TCR beta chain was sequenced during a study of cytomegalovirus exposure and HLA in healthy donors (dated by TCRdb to about 2017). General notes on the study: An earlier analysis of some 620 of the donors reported under 300 Gb of sequence data and 117 million unique TCR beta sequences obtained from about 179 million T cells. Along with the approximately 650-subject first cohort, a separate validation cohort of over a hundred different subjects was used. Class I and class II HLA loci were covered by the typing at four-digit resolution. Typing coverage differed by locus: A, B, C, DRB1 and DQB1 were typed in roughly 620-630 donors, DQA1 in roughly 500, DPA1 in some 570, and DPB1 in approximately 450. To predict cytomegalovirus infection status, the study brought together high-throughput TCR immunosequencing, statistical association of individual TCRs with disease status, and machine learning. Rather than drawing on any new phenotypic data, the later analysis identified candidate immune exposures from TCR beta sequences and the way those sequences occurred across donors. The study aimed to test whether signatures of past pathogen exposure could be identified by cataloging public T cell receptors. Donor age, sex, ethnicity and CMV serostatus were compiled alongside the repertoire data. In a later analysis, previously published TCR beta repertoires from about 670 donors were re-analyzed and high-resolution HLA genotyping was added so that TCR occurrence patterns could be studied. A later genetic analysis took genome-wide SNP genotypes for about three fifths of the roughly 670 donors and used that subset as a discovery cohort. Several DR-DQ haplotypes were treated as single units for association and clustering because of strong linkage in the cohort. To decide whether each TCR beta V gene segment behaved as functional or pseudogenic, an earlier analysis of some 580 of the donors relied on high-throughput TCR beta sequencing. An early release that covered fewer than 750 HLA-typed donors contained approximately 300 gigabases of sequencing data and 85 million to 100 million unique TCR sequences. On average, over 200,000 unique TCR beta nucleotide sequences were sequenced per donor among 300 to 500 genotyped donors of the cohort, with 15% to 20% of those sequences being non-productive. Using immunosequencing, the study profiled T cell repertoires from roughly 650 subjects and related those repertoires to cytomegalovirus serostatus. The genetic ancestry cluster associated with self-reported Caucasian donors included about four fifths of the approximately 430 genotyped donors. All discovery cohort repertoires had been generated on a single sequencing platform.

The CDR3 starts with the cysteine, ends with the phenylalanine, and has 14 residues. Only CDR3 DNA remains: 42 bases, in frame from the first base. V ends up 8 bases short and J 4 bases short, with an unmatched junction base count of 9. In the germline V gene, CDR1 corresponds to SNHLY and CDR2 to FYNNEI. In total, over 600 healthy bone marrow donors made up the cohort. At the time of sampling, every cohort member was nominally healthy, though immune exposures that went unrecorded were likely present. The donor tested CMV seropositive and was one of the 289 seropositive cohort members. A peripheral blood sample was provided by each donor, and peripheral blood mononuclear cells were used for TCR beta sequencing. Genomic DNA was extracted from the blood cell samples with the Qiagen DNeasy Blood Extraction Kit. The library was made by the immunoSEQ multiplex PCR assay. The multiplex PCR relied on a mix of 60 forward primers for TCR Vbeta segments and 13 reverse primers for TCR Jbeta segments. The CDR3 region of rearranged TCR beta genes was amplified from genomic DNA by a multiplex PCR assay. The amplified TCR beta libraries were sequenced on the Illumina HiSeq System as 87-base-pair reads. The study's own analysis went as follows. In a later analysis, tens of millions of unique TCR beta chains were counted across the 500 to 850 repertoires, and roughly 10 million of these chains were shared by at least two donors. To remove PCR and sequencing errors, raw reads were error-corrected and collapsed into unique sequences using a nearest-neighbor algorithm that merged closely related sequences. V, D and J gene segments were assigned by aligning CDR3 sequences to IMGT reference sequences. For a sequence to be retained, at least a six-nucleotide match to both a V gene segment and a J gene segment was required. Rearrangements were classified as productive when the CDR3 lacked stop codons and remained in frame with V and J, and all other rearrangements were classified as non-productive. CDR3 was defined by IMGT convention, running from the second conserved V-encoded cysteine to the conserved J-encoded phenylalanine. The earlier analysis of a few hundred of the donors excluded any sequence lacking an unambiguous match to a single V gene segment. In an earlier analysis of around 590 of the donors, a V segment was called functional when productive rearrangements were above 56.7%, and segregating when the standard deviation between donors exceeded 5%. To diagnose cytomegalovirus status from the catalog of TCR beta chain sequences, a statistical classification framework was built. In a later analysis, V and J genes were assigned by comparing TCR nucleotide sequences against IMGT/GENE-DB human TR gene sequences. In a later analysis, CDR3 sequences and most-parsimonious VDJ recombination scenarios were assigned using the TCRdist pipeline. A later analysis defined each TCR beta chain by its CDR3 amino acid sequence plus V-gene family, and excluded reads lacking a unique V-gene family. As a way to deal with suspected cross-contamination and a sequencing artifact, a later analysis dropped 450 to 600 nucleotide sequences that were highly shared and had low generation probability. A later analysis calculated a clonal expansion index for each public chain from normalized within-repertoire ranks of inferred template counts. A later analysis computed generation probabilities with a VDJ recombination model fitted to out-of-frame rearrangements, and checked the results against IGoR. In a later analysis, hypergeometric tests were used to score TCR-TCR, TCR-HLA and TCR-CMV co-occurrence, with a repertoire-size bias correction applied to TCR pairs. In a later analysis, false discovery rates were estimated by permuting HLA or CMV assignments 20 times. In a later analysis, co-occurring TCRs were grouped using DBSCAN, and TCRdist sequence similarity was added for clustering within HLA-allele-positive subsets. For co-occurrence clustering, repertoires with fewer than 30,000 or more than 120,000 public chains were excluded, along with five repertoires with anomalous nucleotide sharing. As stored in TCRdb, this immuneACCESS dataset retains in-frame rearrangements with V and J assigned. A fraction of the clones does not appear; measured against another copy, unresolved V genes explain less than half of the discrepancy, and the remainder lacks a known reason. Clone size and V and J calls were adopted from that table, with D and trimming inferred from the DNA. The sample yields approximately 97,000 clones; about 80% were counted once. The top ten hold 3% to 4% of the sample.

On the study overall, not on this receptor specifically: In a later genetic analysis, a missense DCLRE1C variant was associated with V-gene and J-gene trimming of TCR beta chains, and the association was replicated in an independent cohort. Because counts were too low, seventeen rarely observed V segments, including chromosome 9 orphons, were excluded from the earlier analysis of several hundred of the donors. A group of highly shared sequence variants was considered likely to be a technical artifact of the sequencing pipeline. Strong co-occurrence of HLA alleles, especially DR and DQ, made assigning TCR associations to individual alleles difficult. The 87-base-pair reads could not distinguish some IMGT-functional V segments, including TRBV6-2 and TRBV6-3, so those segments were excluded. A later analysis associated about 17,000 TCR beta sequences with specific HLA alleles at a false discovery rate of 0.05. A later analysis found that most CMV-associated TCR beta chains appeared HLA-restricted, with HLA associations seemingly driven largely by CMV exposure. A few of the identified cytomegalovirus-associated TCR beta chains were confirmed in vitro to be specific for cytomegalovirus antigens. A further reported finding was that TCR beta sequences accurately predicted the HLA-A and HLA-B alleles for most subjects in the first cohort. The only immune exposure information available for the cohort was CMV serostatus. In an earlier analysis of approximately 600 of the donors, most TCR beta V segments were observed in productive rearrangements about 87% or about 30% of the time, broadly matching IMGT annotations. In the study, 150 to 200 TCR beta chains were listed as associated with cytomegalovirus. The presence/absence analyses assumed that sequencing depth was roughly uniform across donors, and that assumption may not be true. Most TCR sequences were observed very rarely across donors, whereas some public TCRs were present in many individuals. It was suggested by the authors that the approach could potentially be generalized to other disease states and immunological phenotypes. According to a later genetic analysis, donors in an Asian-associated ancestry cluster had fewer N-insertions in productive TCRs than the approximately 690-donor mean. Correlated functional status among segregating V segments might be attributable to linkage disequilibrium, but an unknown experimental factor could not be ruled out. HLA typing was unavailable for some donors at each locus, so association tests used only the typed subset. In a later analysis, TCR association rates were found to vary across HLA loci, with the most associated TCRs seen for DRB1 alleles and the fewest for HLA-C alleles. Compared with equally common non-associated chains, HLA-associated TCR beta chains in a later analysis were more clonally expanded and had lower generation probabilities. Cytomegalovirus status was reported to be diagnosed by the classifier with high specificity and sensitivity in both the original and validation cohorts. In this cohort, only TCR beta chains were sequenced, and detectable features were limited by the absence of alpha or paired-chain data. According to a later analysis, parvovirus B19, influenza, CMV and Epstein-Barr virus appeared linked to several top co-occurrence clusters.

About this clone itself: No cognate antigen has been identified for it. Per-nucleotide qualities are absent, and no much larger clonotype sits a single base away.

The sequenced material came from PBMCs. The receptor comes from a male donor in good health and CMV-seropositive. The chain couples TRBV2 to TRBJ1-1; 8 bases in the junction line up with TRBD1. The CDR3 protein: CASAPDRVPTEAFF. The DNA is TGTGCCAGCGCCCCGGACAGGGTTCCCACTGAAGCTTTCTTT.